This TCR beta chain was identified in a study of cytomegalovirus exposure and HLA in healthy donors. This CDR3 spans 14 amino acids. Germline CDR1 WNHNN, CDR2 SYGVQD (reference sequence). V dropped 4 bases and J dropped 3 bases, with 11 bases sitting between them. Notes on this clone: What it binds is not known.

It was with 60 Vbeta and 13 Jbeta primers that the PCR ran. Produced via immunoSEQ multiplex PCR; TCRdb's table is partial and in-frame only. The data contain 120,000 to 150,000 clones, roughly 79% of them seen just once; the ten biggest clones take up around 6.7%. Study findings and constraints: According to an earlier analysis, most TCR beta V segments yielded productive rearrangements about 90% or about 30% of the time. The HLA-A and HLA-B alleles of most subjects were reportedly predicted accurately from TCR beta sequences. Associated with HLA alleles at 0.05 false discovery rate in a later analysis were 16,951 TCR beta sequences. Later, an analysis found that common viral pathogens appeared to be linked with several of the most significant clusters.

The source is a middle-aged woman in good health and CMV-seropositive. This chain uses TRBV10-1 with TRBJ2-3; no definite D call. Sequencing input: PBMCs. The CDR3 spells CASSASIATDTQYF. The CDR3 nucleotides are TGCGCCAGCAGTGCTTCAATAGCAACAGATACGCAGTATTTT.